The 15 T cell receptor beta chains below were found in one sample sequenced in a study of cytomegalovirus exposure and HLA in healthy donors. The primer mix had 60 Vbeta and 13 Jbeta primers. Libraries were prepared by immunoSEQ multiplex PCR; TCRdb keeps only in-frame clonotypes and omits some of them. Among about 38,000 clones listed, 75% to 90% were seen once. The sequencing input was PBMCs. The origin of the receptors is a woman aged 40 to 50 in good health and CMV-seropositive.

The rearrangement uses TRBV6-5 and TRBJ1-1; perhaps TRBD1 as D (5 bases). The germline V gene has CDR1 MNHEY and CDR2 SVGAGI. The CDR3 runs to 15 residues. The ends were cut back, 0 bases at V and 3 bases at J, with 11 bases in the middle. The DNA of the CDR3 is TGTGCCAGCAGTTACTCGAGACGGGGGGACACTGAAGCTTTCTTT. As protein: CASSYSRRGDTEAFF.

The gene calls are TRBV4-1 and TRBJ2-4; 8 bases match TRBD2. The CDR3 has 15 amino acids. The V gene's germline CDR1 is MGHRA and CDR2 YSYEKL. V shed 3 bases and J 7 bases; nucleotides not matched to a gene: 8. The CDR3 DNA is TGCGCCAGCAGCCACCCGGGCTCGGGGGGGAACATTCAGTACTTC. It specifies CASSHPGSGGNIQYF.

This clone was observed a handful of times. The V and J genes are TRBV6-1 and TRBJ2-7, with a possible D match to TRBD2 (5 bases). This CDR3 region has 13 residues. Trimming removed 5 bases from V and 5 bases from J, with 13 bases in between. Germline CDR1 and CDR2: MNHNS and SASEGT. The CDR3 loop reads CASSLGIGNEQYF. The CDR3 bases are TGTGCCAGCAGTCTCGGGATTGGAAACGAGCAGTACTTC.

This clone showed up just once. The germline gene is not matched at one end of the junction; a read error may be the cause. The rearrangement uses TRBV7-9 and TRBJ2-7; 9 positions agree with TRBD1. The CDR3 length is 13 residues. CDR1 and CDR2 from the germline V gene are SEHNR and FQNEAQ (reference sequence). The CDR3 protein is CSSSWGQGYEQYF. CDR3 nucleotide sequence: TGTTCCAGCAGCTGGGGACAGGGCTACGAGCAGTACTTC.

This clone has more than one count but fewer than ten. The chain has TRBV29-1 and TRBJ1-1; no clear D. Germline V gene lookup returns CDR1 SQVTM and CDR2 ANQGSEA. The CDR3 runs 12 residues. The germline V and J ends were trimmed by 7 bases and 3 bases, with 12 bases remaining between them. The CDR3 region has the DNA TGCAGCGCCCTCAGGTACGACACTGAAGCTTTCTTT. This gives the protein CSALRYDTEAFF.

The chain couples TRBV4-1 to TRBJ1-1, with 7 positions matching TRBD1. Germline V gene sequence: CDR1 MGHRA, CDR2 YSYEKL. V lost 3 bases, J lost 6 bases, and 7 bases stayed unmatched. The CDR3 covers 14 residues. Here the CDR3 reads CASSQADRFAEAFF. The CDR3 DNA follows: TGCGCCAGCAGCCAGGCGGACAGGTTTGCTGAAGCTTTCTTT.

This chain links TRBV6-5 with TRBJ1-4; D ambiguous. The ends were cut back, 0 bases at V and 8 bases at J, with 16 bases in the middle. Per germline, CDR1 MNHEY and CDR2 SVGAGI. The CDR3 contains 16 residues. CDR3 coding DNA: TGTGCCAGCAGTTACTCGGGGATCCCTAGCGGGGAAAAACTGTTTTTT. Its translation is CASSYSGIPSGEKLFF.

This chain links TRBV19 with TRBJ1-5; D uncertain. Per the germline V gene, CDR1 is LNHDA and CDR2 is SQIVND (reference sequence). The CDR3 loop spans 14 amino acids. Trimming shortened V by 3 bases and J by 2 bases, and 8 bases separated the two germline ends. The CDR3 reads CASSIIGGNQPQHF. DNA of the CDR3: TGTGCCAGTAGTATCATCGGGGGCAATCAGCCCCAGCATTTT. Drawing the rest from reference TRBV19 and TRBJ1-5, the complete variable domain is DGGITQSPKYLFRKEGQNVTLSCEQNLNHDAMYWYRQDPGQGLRLIYYSQIVNDFQKGDIAEGYSVSREKKESFPLTVTSAQKNPTAFYLCASSIIGGNQPQHFGDGTRLSIL.

The chain recombines TRBV10-3 with TRBJ2-5; D is undetermined. The germline V gene has CDR1 ENHRY and CDR2 SYGVKD. The CDR3 runs to 14 residues. Deletions cut 4 bases from V and 3 bases from J, with 12 bases between. CDR3 DNA sequence: TGTGCCATCAGTGTAGAGGTTCTGAAAGAGACCCAGTACTTC. It translates to CAISVEVLKETQYF.

This sequence joins TRBV4-1 and TRBJ2-3; 10 positions match TRBD2. Germline CDR1 and CDR2: MGHRA and YSYEKL. V lost 4 bases, J lost 4 bases, and 8 bases stayed unmatched. This CDR3 region has 16 residues. The CDR3 bases are TGCGCCAGCAGCCCTCAGGGAGCGGGGGGGTCAGATACGCAGTATTTT. This codes for CASSPQGAGGSDTQYF.

In this sample, this clone turned up once. V usage is TRBV7-2 and J usage is TRBJ1-5, with TRBD1 as a possible D gene (6 bases). This CDR3 region has 15 residues. Germline assignment: CDR1 SGHTA and CDR2 FQGNSA. The V end was cut by 2 bases, the J end by 6 bases, with 14 bases between. This CDR3 reads CASSLLTGGGQPQHF. In nucleotides, the CDR3 is TGTGCCAGCAGCTTATTGACGGGAGGGGGTCAGCCCCAGCATTTT. Full variable domain (remainder filled in from reference TRBV7-2 and TRBJ1-5): GAGVSQSPSNKVTEKGKDVELRCDPISGHTALYWYRQSLGQGLEFLIYFQGNSAPDKSGLPSDRFSAERTGGSVSTLTIQRTQQEDSAVYLCASSLLTGGGQPQHFGDGTRLSIL.

This clone was picked up a small number of times. J is TRBJ1-2 and V is TRBV7-9, with 8 nucleotides matching TRBD1. The ends lost 3 bases at V and 7 bases at J; junction bases unmatched: 4. In germline, CDR1 is SEHNR, CDR2 FQNEAQ (reference sequence). This CDR3 is built from 13 residues. CDR3 coding DNA: TGTGCCAGCAGCTTCGGGACAGGTCGTGGCTACACCTTC. This gives the protein CASSFGTGRGYTF.

The chain uses TRBV4-2 and TRBJ1-4; a possible D gene is TRBD1 (6 bases). The germline V and J ends were trimmed by 0 bases and 1 base, with 15 bases remaining between them. CDR1 and CDR2 from the germline V gene are LGHNA and YNFKEQ. This CDR3 has 18 residues. CDR3 DNA sequence: TGTGCCAGCAGCCAAGATAGGCAGGGGCAGGTAACTAATGAAAAACTGTTTTTT. Amino acid sequence: CASSQDRQGQVTNEKLFF.

CDR3 DNA sequence: TGTGCCAGCAGCTTAAGGGGGAATATTGCAGATACGCAGTATTTT. The encoded protein is CASSLRGNIADTQYF. The chain links TRBV7-9 to TRBJ2-3; weak D call: TRBD1 (6 bases). The CDR3 covers 15 residues. From germline, CDR1 is SEHNR and CDR2 FQNEAQ (reference sequence). Trimming stripped 2 bases from V and 4 bases from J, with 13 bases between.

The V gene is TRBV5-1, the J gene TRBJ1-4; 8 bases agree with TRBD1. The CDR3 loop spans 17 amino acids. The germline CDR1 and CDR2 sequences are SGHRS and YFSETQ. The trim removed 0 bases at V and 7 bases at J, leaving 11 bases unmatched. The DNA for the CDR3 is TGCGCCAGCAGCTTGGACGAGGTCAGGGGGCGAACTGAAAAACTGTTTTTT. Amino acid sequence: CASSLDEVRGRTEKLFF.